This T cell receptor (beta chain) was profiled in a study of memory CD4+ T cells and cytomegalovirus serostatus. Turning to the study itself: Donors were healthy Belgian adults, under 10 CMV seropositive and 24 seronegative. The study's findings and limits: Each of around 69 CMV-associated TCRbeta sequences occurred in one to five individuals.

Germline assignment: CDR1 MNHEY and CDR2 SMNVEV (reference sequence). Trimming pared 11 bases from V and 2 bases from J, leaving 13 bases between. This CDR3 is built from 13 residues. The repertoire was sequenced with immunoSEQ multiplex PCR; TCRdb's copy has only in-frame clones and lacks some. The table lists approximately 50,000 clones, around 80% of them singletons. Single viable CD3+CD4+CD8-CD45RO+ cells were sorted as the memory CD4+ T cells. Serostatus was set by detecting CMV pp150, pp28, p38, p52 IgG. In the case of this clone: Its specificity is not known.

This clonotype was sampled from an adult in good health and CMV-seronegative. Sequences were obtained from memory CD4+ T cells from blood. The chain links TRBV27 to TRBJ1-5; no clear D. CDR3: CASSKEGNQPQHF. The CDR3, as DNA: TGTGCCTCCAGCAAGGAGGGCAATCAGCCCCAGCATTTT.